This TCR beta chain was found in a study of blood T cell repertoires in COVID-19. At the level of the study: The study drew acute and convalescent COVID-19 samples from the United States, Italy and Spain. T cells, B-cell-depleted T cells, or PBMCs supplied cDNA or gDNA.

Patients in Seattle were enrolled during active infection, then followed longitudinally. The table lists this clone with a count of one. CDR3 length: 16 residues. V was shortened by 0 bases and J by 2 bases, with 12 bases between the two germline ends. Germline lookup yields CDR1 SGHDT and CDR2 YYEEEE. The protocol was immunoSEQ multiplex PCR, while the TCRdb copy is restricted to in-frame clones and leaves out a portion. Found here are over 65,000 clones, roughly 78% of them singletons; the top ten hold 35% to 40%. This chain joins TRBV5-6 and TRBJ1-5, with D possibly matching TRBD1 (5 bases). Sequencing input: peripheral blood. The sequence came from a man aged 55 to 70 with COVID-19, enrolled during active disease. The DNA of the CDR3 is TGTGCCAGCAGCTTGGGGGTCAGGGAGGGCAATCAGCCCCAGCATTTT. This translates into CASSLGVREGNQPQHF.